This TCR beta chain was recovered during a study of human T cells and chemical hapten exposure. Looking at the study overall: Chiefly female patients presented with alopecia areata, totalis or universalis.

V was pared by 7 bases and J by 2 bases, with 5 bases of the junction left unmatched. Germline lookup yields CDR1 SQVTM and CDR2 ANQGSEA. The CDR3 covers 14 residues. Indicated time point: pre-sensitization, week 0. The treatment was: therapeutic diphenylcyclopropenone sensitization with weekly scalp DPC. Blood, whole and unfractionated, served as the source for total RNA extraction. TCRdb passed the RACE reads through MiXCR, listing each CDR3 protein once. The sample yields 35,000 to 40,000 distinct CDR3 sequences, roughly an eighth seen once. The chain employs TRBV29-1 and TRBJ2-1, with 10 bases fitting TRBD1. Sequenced material: whole blood, taken in connection with sensitization to the hapten diphenylcyclopropenone (DPC). The source is a woman aged 40 to 55 with alopecia areata. Some clones in this sample may be carry-over from other donors' samples. The CDR3 spells CSAAGTGAYNEQFF. In DNA, the CDR3 is TGCAGCGCAGCCGGGACAGGGGCCTACAATGAGCAGTTCTTC.